This passage covers 14 T cell receptor beta chains from one sample sequenced in a study of cytomegalovirus exposure and HLA in healthy donors. The data were produced by immunoSEQ multiplex PCR, yet TCRdb's version contains in-frame clones alone and is incomplete. Of some 67,000 clones in the sample, about 94% were seen once. The sample comprised PBMCs. These receptors all come from a young woman in good health and CMV-seronegative.

The rearrangement uses TRBV18 and TRBJ1-3; possibly TRBD1 for D (5 bases). CDR3 length: 15 amino acids. The V end was cut by 3 bases, the J end by 4 bases, with 13 bases between. From germline, CDR1 is KGHSH and CDR2 LQKENI. CDR3 DNA: TGTGCCAGCTCACCGACAGTCACCGGGGGAAACACCATATATTTT. Translated: CASSPTVTGGNTIYF.

This chain links TRBV5-4 with TRBJ2-2; possible D gene TRBD1, 6 bases. Germline V gene data show CDR1 as SGHNT and CDR2 as YYREEE (reference sequence). CDR3 length: 15 amino acids. Trimming shortened V by 4 bases and J by 4 bases, and 14 bases separated the two germline ends. In DNA, the CDR3 is TGTGCCAGCAGCCACCAGGGGCTTACCACCGGGGAGCTGTTTTTT. Its translation is CASSHQGLTTGELFF.

The V and J genes are TRBV19 and TRBJ1-1, with 7 bases that match TRBD1. V was clipped by 5 bases and J by 5 bases; unmatched bases: 14. Looked up from germline, CDR1 is LNHDA and CDR2 is SQIVND (reference sequence). The CDR3 has 16 residues. The CDR3 coding sequence is TGTGCCAGTAGTCGATTGACAGGGCTGGTTGGAACTGAAGCTTTCTTT. Translating gives CASSRLTGLVGTEAFF.

The chain carries TRBV7-9 and TRBJ1-2; D is possibly TRBD1 (5 bases). This CDR3 contains 14 residues. Germline V gives CDR1 SEHNR, CDR2 FQNEAQ (reference sequence). Deletions cut 6 bases from V and 3 bases from J, with 14 bases between. The CDR3 is CASSQQGFDYGYTF. The CDR3 nucleotides read TGTGCCAGCAGTCAGCAGGGCTTTGACTATGGCTACACCTTC.

This chain connects TRBV19 to TRBJ2-1; TRBD2 matches at 11 bases. Germline V gene lookup returns CDR1 LNHDA and CDR2 SQIVND (reference sequence). The CDR3 sequence is 15 residues long. Germline trimming cut 6 bases from V and 0 bases from J; bases unmatched to any gene: 1. The CDR3 spells CASRGLAASYNEQFF. CDR3 DNA sequence: TGTGCCAGTAGGGGACTAGCGGCCTCCTACAATGAGCAGTTCTTC. Supplemented by reference TRBV19 and TRBJ2-1, the full variable domain reads DGGITQSPKYLFRKEGQNVTLSCEQNLNHDAMYWYRQDPGQGLRLIYYSQIVNDFQKGDIAEGYSVSREKKESFPLTVTSAQKNPTAFYLCASRGLAASYNEQFFGPGTRLTVL.

This sequence joins TRBV6-1 and TRBJ1-5; a weak D match, TRBD1 (5 bases). Germline loops: CDR1 MNHNS, CDR2 SASEGT. This CDR3 is 15 amino acids long. Trimming removed 1 base at V and 2 bases at J, with 9 bases between. In DNA form, the CDR3 reads TGTGCCAGCAGTGAAGATTGGGGGGGCAATCAGCCCCAGCATTTT. It yields the protein CASSEDWGGNQPQHF.

The chain has TRBV28 and TRBJ2-1, with D tentatively TRBD1 (5 bases). The CDR3 is 12 residues long. Deletions cut 5 bases from V and 6 bases from J, with 8 bases between. Germline CDR1 reads MDHEN; CDR2 reads SYDVKM. The CDR3 spells CASSIQGNEQFF. The CDR3 nucleotides are TGTGCCAGCAGTATCCAGGGCAATGAGCAGTTCTTC.

The chain joins TRBV25-1 to TRBJ1-2; D is ambiguous. The length of the CDR3 is 14 residues. Per germline, CDR1 MGHDK and CDR2 SYGVNS. V lost 0 bases and J 2 bases, leaving 7 bases between the germline ends. CDR3 sequence (DNA): TGTGCCAGCAGTGAATATGGGCAGAACTATGGCTACACCTTC. Its protein product is CASSEYGQNYGYTF.

This chain connects TRBV14 to TRBJ1-2, with 9 bases that match TRBD1. Germline CDR1 reads SGHDN; CDR2 reads FVKESK. The V and J ends lost 2 bases and 2 bases, in that order; junction bases with no gene match: 6. This CDR3 is 16 amino acids long. The CDR3 reads CASSQNRDRENYGYTF. CDR3 DNA sequence: TGTGCCAGCAGCCAAAACCGGGACAGGGAGAACTATGGCTACACCTTC. Combining the CDR3 with reference TRBV14 and TRBJ1-2 gives the whole variable domain EAGVTQFPSHSVIEKGQTVTLRCDPISGHDNLYWYRRVMGKEIKFLLHFVKESKQDESGMPNNRFLAERTGGTYSTLKVQPAELEDSGVYFCASSQNRDRENYGYTFGSGTRLTVV.

The rearrangement links TRBV9 to TRBJ2-5; D may be TRBD1 (6 bases). Germline values: CDR1 SGDLS, CDR2 YYNGEE. This CDR3 is built from 15 residues. V lost 0 bases and J 4 bases, leaving 13 bases between the germline ends. CDR3 in amino acids: CASSVEQGLGETQYF. Written as DNA, the CDR3 is TGTGCCAGCAGCGTAGAACAGGGATTAGGAGAGACCCAGTACTTC.

V gene TRBV5-8 combines with J gene TRBJ2-5; 7 bases match TRBD1. Trimming at V came to 0 bases and at J to 2 bases, leaving 7 bases not matched to a gene. Germline assignment: CDR1 SGHTS and CDR2 YDEGEE. CDR3 length: 16 residues. In DNA, the CDR3 is TGTGCCAGCAGCTTGGAGGTCAGGGGGAAACAAGAGACCCAGTACTTC. It yields the protein CASSLEVRGKQETQYF. Supplemented by reference TRBV5-8 and TRBJ2-5, the full variable domain reads EAGVTQSPTHLIKTRGQQATLRCSPISGHTSVYWYQQALGLGLQFLLWYDEGEERNRGNFPPRFSGRQFPNYSSELNVNALELEDSALYLCASSLEVRGKQETQYFGPGTRLLVL.

The chain is built from TRBV6-6 and TRBJ2-7; 9 bases line up with TRBD1. J was trimmed by 2 bases and V by 2 bases; bases with no gene match: 1. The germline gives CDR1 MNHNY, CDR2 SVGAGI (reference sequence). CDR3 size: 14 residues. CDR3 DNA: TGTGCCAGCAGTTACCGGGACAGGGCCTACGAGCAGTACTTC. Amino acids: CASSYRDRAYEQYF.

The chain carries TRBV7-3 and TRBJ2-3; TRBD1 matches at 8 bases. Germline V lookup: CDR1 SGHTA, CDR2 FQGTGA. This CDR3 spans 13 amino acids. Trimming cost V 6 bases and J 8 bases; bases outside gene matches: 7. CDR3 amino acids: CASSPDRDGTQYF. Written as DNA, the CDR3 is TGTGCCAGCAGTCCGGACAGGGACGGTACGCAGTATTTT.

The chain links TRBV30 to TRBJ2-5, with TRBD2 matching 10 bases. Losses at the gene ends were 4 bases for V and 3 bases for J; bases not matched to a gene: 8. The CDR3 consists of 15 residues. Germline V gene data show CDR1 as GTSNPN and CDR2 as SVGIG (reference sequence). CDR3 protein: CAWTLGLAGEETQYF. The CDR3 DNA sequence: TGTGCCTGGACCCTTGGGCTAGCGGGAGAAGAGACCCAGTACTTC. The full variable domain, its missing parts supplied by reference TRBV30 and TRBJ2-5, is SQTIHQWPATLVQPVGSPLSLECTVEGTSNPNLYWYRQAAGRGLQLLFYSVGIGQISSEVPQNLSASRPQDRQFILSSKKLLLSDSGFYLCAWTLGLAGEETQYFGPGTRLLVL.